The T cell receptor beta chain under discussion was sequenced for a study of T cell repertoires in cytomegalovirus infection. Study information: Indications came from public TCR beta signatures; they pointed to CMV infection and to a matching HLA type.

TCRdb re-analysed the reads in MiXCR, keeping a single row per CDR3 protein. The sample lists about 300,000 distinct CDR3 sequences, about 25% occurring once. V lost 6 bases to trimming and J lost 1 base; unmatched junction nucleotides: 5. Germline V lookup: CDR1 SQVTM, CDR2 ANQGSEA. The CDR3 sequence is 13 residues long. Study-level results: Identification of carriers of CMV plus the relevant HLA was achieved through cumulative public TCR beta family frequency. HLA-C-restricted CMV-specific TCR beta clonotypes prevailed in the ex vivo response.

As to this clonotype: What it binds is unknown.

The chain combines TRBV29-1 with TRBJ1-1; 7 bases line up with TRBD1. Sequenced input: PBMCs. The TCR was taken from a human donor in good health (CMV status not recorded). Some clones in this sample may be carry-over from other donors' samples. The CDR3: CSVLTGTNTEAFF. Written as DNA, the CDR3 is TGCAGCGTCCTGACAGGGACGAACACTGAAGCTTTCTTT.